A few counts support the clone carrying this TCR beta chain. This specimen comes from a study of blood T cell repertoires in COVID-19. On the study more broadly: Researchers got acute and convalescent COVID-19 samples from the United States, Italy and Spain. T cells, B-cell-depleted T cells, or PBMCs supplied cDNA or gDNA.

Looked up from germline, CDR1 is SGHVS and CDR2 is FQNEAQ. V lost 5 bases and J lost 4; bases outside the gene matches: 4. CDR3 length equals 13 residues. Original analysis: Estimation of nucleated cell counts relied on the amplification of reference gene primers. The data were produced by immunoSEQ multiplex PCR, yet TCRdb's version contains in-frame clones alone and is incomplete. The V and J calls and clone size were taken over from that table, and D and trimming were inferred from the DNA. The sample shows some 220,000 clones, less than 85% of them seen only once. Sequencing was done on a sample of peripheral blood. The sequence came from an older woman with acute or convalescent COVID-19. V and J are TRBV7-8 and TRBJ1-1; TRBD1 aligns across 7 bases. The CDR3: CASSQTGPTEAFF. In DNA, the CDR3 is TGTGCCAGCAGCCAGACAGGGCCCACTGAAGCTTTCTTT. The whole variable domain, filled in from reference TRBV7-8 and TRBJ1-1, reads GAGVSQSPRYKVAKRGQDVALRCDPISGHVSLFWYQQALGQGPEFLTYFQNEAQLDKSGLPSDRFFAERPEGSVSTLKIQRTQQEDSAVYLCASSQTGPTEAFFGQGTRLTVV.